This entry lists 10 T cell receptor beta chains sequenced from one sample in a study of chemoradiotherapy in HPV16-positive cancers. Clones were sequenced by immunoSEQ multiplex PCR, and TCRdb holds only the in-frame ones, with some missing. The repertoire holds approximately 27,000 clones, with 84% as singletons. The sequenced sample was blood, obtained from a patient who underwent chemoradiotherapy. The receptors here all came from a human donor with HPV-associated anogenital cancer.

V and J are TRBV28 and TRBJ1-2; the match to TRBD1 covers 10 bases. Germline CDR1 is MDHEN and CDR2 is SYDVKM. The CDR3 spans 13 residues. The J segment lost 6 bases and the V segment lost 6 bases, leaving 4 bases of the junction unmatched. CDR3: CASRKTGGNGYTF. The CDR3 DNA follows: TGTGCCAGCAGGAAGACAGGGGGCAATGGCTACACCTTC.

This clone has only a few counts. The chain links TRBV21-1 to TRBJ1-5; the D call of TRBD1 is as the table states it, not checked on the DNA. TRBV21-1 is assigned pseudogene status. The CDR3 covers 13 residues. In DNA form, the CDR3 reads TGTGCCAGCAGCACTGAACAGGAGAGGCCCCAGCATTTT. As protein: CASSTEQERPQHF.

The chain couples TRBV2 to TRBJ1-1; unclear D gene. The CDR3 extends over 13 amino acids. The germline V gene encodes CDR1 SNHLY and CDR2 FYNNEI. V gave up 5 bases and J gave up 3 bases, with 10 bases separating them. The CDR3 DNA follows: TGTGCCAGCAGTATAGGCAGATACACTGAAGCTTTCTTT. Protein sequence: CASSIGRYTEAFF.

This chain connects TRBV28 to TRBJ1-2; no definite D call. This CDR3 region has 13 residues. From germline, CDR1 is MDHEN and CDR2 SYDVKM. Trimming took off 7 bases at V and 6 bases at J, with 15 bases between the two ends. DNA of the CDR3: TGTGCCAGCACCAACCCTTTAGTAAATGGCTACACCTTC. It specifies CASTNPLVNGYTF.

This rearrangement joins TRBV6-1 to TRBJ2-7; D perhaps matches TRBD1 (6 bases). Deletions cut 2 bases from V and 5 bases from J, with 7 bases between. Looked up from germline, CDR1 is MNHNS and CDR2 is SASEGT. The CDR3 has 12 residues. The CDR3 here is CASSETGHEQYV. The CDR3 DNA reads as TGTGCCAGCAGTGAAACAGGGCACGAGCAGTACGTC.

This clone was recorded once. The gene calls are TRBV19 and TRBJ1-1; D gene uncertain. The V gene's germline CDR1 is LNHDA and CDR2 SQIVND (reference sequence). The CDR3 extends over 14 amino acids. V lost 5 bases and J lost 4, with 14 bases in between. Here the CDR3 reads CASSVGELGTEAFF. CDR3 bases: TGTGCCAGTAGTGTTGGGGAGTTGGGCACTGAAGCTTTCTTT. The variable domain in full, with the rest retrieved from reference TRBV19 and TRBJ1-1, is DGGITQSPKYLFRKEGQNVTLSCEQNLNHDAMYWYRQDPGQGLRLIYYSQIVNDFQKGDIAEGYSVSREKKESFPLTVTSAQKNPTAFYLCASSVGELGTEAFFGQGTRLTVV.

The gene calls are TRBV6-5 and TRBJ1-5; 7 bases are shared with TRBD1. CDR3 length: 12 amino acids. Trimming cost V 6 bases and J 7 bases; bases outside gene matches: 3. Per germline, CDR1 MNHEY and CDR2 SVGAGI. The CDR3 region has the DNA TGTGCCAGCAGAACAGGGGAACAGCCCCAGCATTTT. Its translation: CASRTGEQPQHF.

The chain links TRBV30 to TRBJ2-3, with 11 bases that match TRBD2. From germline, CDR1 is GTSNPN and CDR2 SVGIG (reference sequence). CDR3 length: 13 amino acids. The V and J ends lost 7 bases and 5 bases, in that order; junction bases with no gene match: 5. Here the CDR3 reads CALAGGAVDTQYF. CDR3 nucleotide sequence: TGTGCCTTAGCGGGGGGGGCCGTAGATACGCAGTATTTT.

The chain uses TRBV30 and TRBJ1-4; D gene uncertain. Germline-derived CDR1 and CDR2 are GTSNPN and SVGIG (reference sequence). Trimming shortened V by 1 base and J by 4 bases, and 16 bases separated the two germline ends. CDR3 length: 16 amino acids. The CDR3 region has the DNA TGTGCCTGGAGTGGTAGTCAGCAGGCCTATAATGAAAAACTGTTTTTT. It specifies CAWSGSQQAYNEKLFF. The full variable domain, its missing parts supplied by reference TRBV30 and TRBJ1-4, is SQTIHQWPATLVQPVGSPLSLECTVEGTSNPNLYWYRQAAGRGLQLLFYSVGIGQISSEVPQNLSASRPQDRQFILSSKKLLLSDSGFYLCAWSGSQQAYNEKLFFGSGTQLSVL.

V usage is TRBV18 and J usage is TRBJ1-6, with 10 bases matching TRBD1. Germline V gene data show CDR1 as KGHSH and CDR2 as LQKENI. The CDR3 is made up of 14 amino acids. Trimming removed 4 bases from V and 8 bases from J; junction bases left unmatched: 2. CDR3 nucleotide sequence: TGTGCCAGCTCACACGGACAGGGGGATTCACCCCTCCACTTT. This sequence encodes CASSHGQGDSPLHF.